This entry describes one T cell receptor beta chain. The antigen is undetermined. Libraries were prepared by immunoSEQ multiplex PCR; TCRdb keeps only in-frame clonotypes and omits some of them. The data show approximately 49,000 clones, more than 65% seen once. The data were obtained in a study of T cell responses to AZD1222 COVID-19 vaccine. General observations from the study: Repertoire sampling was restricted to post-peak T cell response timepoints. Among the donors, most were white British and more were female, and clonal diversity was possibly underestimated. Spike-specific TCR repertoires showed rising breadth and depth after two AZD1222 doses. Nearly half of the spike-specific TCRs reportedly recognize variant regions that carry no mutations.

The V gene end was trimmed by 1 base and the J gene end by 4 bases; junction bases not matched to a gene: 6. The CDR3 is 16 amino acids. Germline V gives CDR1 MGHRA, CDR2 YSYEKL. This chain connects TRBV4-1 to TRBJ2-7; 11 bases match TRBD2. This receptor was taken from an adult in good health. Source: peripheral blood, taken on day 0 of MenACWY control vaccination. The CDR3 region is CASSQVPSGRKYEQYF. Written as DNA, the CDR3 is TGCGCCAGCAGCCAAGTCCCTAGCGGGAGGAAGTACGAGCAGTACTTC.